This note documents a single TCR beta chain sequence. Its antigen remains unidentified. These data come from a study of T cell responses to AZD1222 COVID-19 vaccine. The study's findings and limits: After the peak T cell response, and only then, were repertoires sampled.

Method: immunoSEQ multiplex PCR; TCRdb's copy keeps in-frame clones and lacks some. The sample yields under 95,000 clones, around nine tenths seen once. This receptor was identified in an adult who received the AZD1222 COVID-19 vaccine. Specimen: peripheral blood, collected 28 days after the second AZD1222 dose.

CDR3 bases: TGTGCCACCAGCAGAGATCGGGACAGCTCCTACAATGAGCAGTTCTTC. Its translation is CATSRDRDSSYNEQFF. The rearrangement uses TRBV15 and TRBJ2-1, with TRBD1 identical over 7 bases. The junction had 2 bases not matched to a gene; V was cut back by 0 bases and J by 0 bases. The CDR3 consists of 16 residues. Germline assignment: CDR1 LNHNV and CDR2 YYDKDF (reference sequence).